Listed below are T cell receptor beta chains from one sample, sequenced in a study of blood T cell repertoires in COVID-19. Measured with immunoSEQ multiplex PCR; TCRdb has only the in-frame clones, and not every one. In the table there are fewer than 300,000 clones, approximately 77% of which are singletons. Sequenced material: peripheral blood. These receptors came from a woman between 18 and 29 years old with acute or convalescent COVID-19. The CDR3 runs from the conserved cysteine through the conserved F or W. D genes are given only for firm matches. Clone sizes are given selectively: once, few, many, or a class where the clone is expanded.

d_call j_call clone_size v_call cdr3_nt cdr3_aa
TRBD1 TRBJ1-2 few TRBV19 TGTGCCAGTAGTAACAGGGGAGGCTACACCTTC CASSNRGGYTF
TRBD1 TRBJ1-2 NA TRBV5-1 TGCGCCAGCAGCTTAGGGGACAGGGACAACTATGGCTACACCTTC CASSLGDRDNYGYTF
NA TRBJ1-4 NA TRBV14 TGTGCCAGCAGCGAGGTTAAAGCATACGAAAAACTGTTTTTT CASSEVKAYEKLFF
NA TRBJ2-1 NA TRBV7-3 TGTGCCAGCAGCCCACGTCTGGGCCACAATGAGCAGTTCTTC CASSPRLGHNEQFF
TRBD1 TRBJ2-3 once TRBV7-6 TGTGCCAGCAGCTTTACACCGGGACAGGGGGCGGGCACAGATACGCAGTATTTT CASSFTPGQGAGTDTQYF
TRBD2 TRBJ2-5 NA TRBV5-1 TGCGCCAGCAGCTTGGGTGGGAGGACTAGCGGGGATGAGACCCAGTACTTC CASSLGGRTSGDETQYF
NA TRBJ1-5 once TRBV4-3 TGCGCCAGCAGCCAAGACACGGGGGGCAATCAGCCCCAGCATTTT CASSQDTGGNQPQHF
NA TRBJ2-7 NA TRBV3-1/TRBV3-2 TGTGCCAGCAGCCAAAGAGTTCAGTGGAGGGGTACCGAGCAGTACTTC CASSQRVQWRGTEQYF
NA TRBJ1-2 once TRBV7-2 TGTGCCAGCACCGGGGGAGGTACTGCCTATGGCTACACCTTC CASTGGGTAYGYTF
TRBD1 TRBJ1-1 NA TRBV27 TGTGCCAGCACCACCAACAGGGGGCTGGCCACTGAAGCTTTCTTT CASTTNRGLATEAFF
NA TRBJ2-3 NA TRBV7-2 TGTGCCAGCAGCGTGAGCGGAACCACAGATACGCAGTATTTT CASSVSGTTDTQYF
TRBD2 TRBJ2-2 NA TRBV2 TGTGCCAGGGGAGGGACCGGGGAGCTGTTTTTT CARGGTGELFF
NA TRBJ1-2 NA TRBV29-1 TGCAGCGTTGAAGATTGGTCAGGGGATAGTGGGAACACCTTC CSVEDWSGDSGNTF
NA TRBJ1-4 once TRBV7-2 TGTGCCAGCAGCCCCCTCGGAGGTCGGAATGAAAAACTGTTTTTT CASSPLGGRNEKLFF
TRBD2 TRBJ2-7 NA TRBV7-2 TGTGCCAGCAGCCGCGGGAGGAGCTCCTACGAGCAGTACTTC CASSRGRSSYEQYF
TRBD1 TRBJ1-5 few TRBV18 TGTGCCAGCTCACTGACAGGGACCTCTCAGCCCCAGCATTTT CASSLTGTSQPQHF
NA TRBJ1-2 once TRBV30 TGTGCCTGGAGTCTTGGCCAGAACTATGGCTACACCTTC CAWSLGQNYGYTF
TRBD2 TRBJ2-2 NA TRBV6-5 TGTGCCGGATCGGGAGGAAAGAACACCGGGGAGCTGTTTTTT CAGSGGKNTGELFF
NA TRBJ1-6 NA TRBV5-1 TGCGCCAGCAGCTTGGTGGCGGAGGATAATTCACCCCTCCACTTT CASSLVAEDNSPLHF
NA TRBJ1-2 NA TRBV28 TGTGCCAGCAGTTTGACGGGGTCCTATGGCTACACCTTC CASSLTGSYGYTF
NA TRBJ2-7 NA TRBV3-1/TRBV3-2 TGTGCCAGCAGCCAAGATACGGGCAGGGCCTACGAGCAGTACTTC CASSQDTGRAYEQYF
NA TRBJ2-3 once TRBV28 TGTGCCAGCAGTTTCGAAGCATTCGCAGATACGCAGTATTTT CASSFEAFADTQYF
NA TRBJ2-7 NA TRBV5-4 TGTGCCAGCAGGGAGGGACCGCGACTAGATTCCTACGAGCAGTACTTC CASREGPRLDSYEQYF
TRBD1 TRBJ2-3 NA TRBV19 TGTGCCAGCGGCCGGGACAGGAGCACAGATACGCAGTATTTT CASGRDRSTDTQYF
NA TRBJ2-5 NA TRBV7-9 TGTGCCAGCAGCTTAGACAGGGTTTGGGAGACCCAGTACTTC CASSLDRVWETQYF
NA TRBJ2-7 NA TRBV7-2 TGTGCCAGCAGCTTAGCGGGTGGGGCGCTCTACGAGCAGTACTTC CASSLAGGALYEQYF
TRBD1 TRBJ2-1 once TRBV6-5 TGTGCCAGCAGTTTCGGGACAGGGGCCGACAATGAGCAGTTCTTC CASSFGTGADNEQFF